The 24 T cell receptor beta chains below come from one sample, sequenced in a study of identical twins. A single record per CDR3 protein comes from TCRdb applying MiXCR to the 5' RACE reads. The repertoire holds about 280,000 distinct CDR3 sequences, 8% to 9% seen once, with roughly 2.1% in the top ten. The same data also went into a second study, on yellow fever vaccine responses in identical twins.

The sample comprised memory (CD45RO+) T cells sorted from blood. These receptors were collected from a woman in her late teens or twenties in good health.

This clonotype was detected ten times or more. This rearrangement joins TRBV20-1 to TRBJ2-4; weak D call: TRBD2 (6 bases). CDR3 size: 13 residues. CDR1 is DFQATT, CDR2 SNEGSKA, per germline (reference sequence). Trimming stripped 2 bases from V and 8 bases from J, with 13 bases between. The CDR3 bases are TGCAGTGCTAGAACGTGGGGGGTGGACATTCAGTACTTC. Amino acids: CSARTWGVDIQYF.

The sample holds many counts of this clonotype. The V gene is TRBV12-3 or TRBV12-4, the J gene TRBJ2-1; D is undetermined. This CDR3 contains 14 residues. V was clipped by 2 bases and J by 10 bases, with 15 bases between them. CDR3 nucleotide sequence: TGTGCCAGCAGTTTACAAGGGTTAGCAAACGAGCAGTTCTTC. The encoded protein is CASSLQGLANEQFF.

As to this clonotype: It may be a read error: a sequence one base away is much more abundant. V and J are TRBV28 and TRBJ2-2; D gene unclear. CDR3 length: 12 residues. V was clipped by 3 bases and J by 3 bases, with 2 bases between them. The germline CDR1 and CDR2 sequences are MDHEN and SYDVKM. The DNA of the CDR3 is TGTGCCAGCAGTTTTCACACCGGGGAGCTGTTTTTT. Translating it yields CASSFHTGELFF. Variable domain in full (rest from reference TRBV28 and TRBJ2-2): DVKVTQSSRYLVKRTGEKVFLECVQDMDHENMFWYRQDPGLGLRLIYFSYDVKMKEKGDIPEGYSVSREKKERFSLILESASTNQTSMYLCASSFHTGELFFGEGSRLTVL.

The CDR3, as DNA: TGTGCCAGCAGCGTAACAGGAGGTGGCACCGGGGAGCTGTTTTTT. It is translated as CASSVTGGGTGELFF. This chain connects TRBV9 to TRBJ2-2, with D perhaps being TRBD1 or TRBD2 (5 bases each). The V end was cut by 1 base, the J end by 4 bases, with 11 bases between. The length of the CDR3 is 15 residues. Germline assignment: CDR1 SGDLS and CDR2 YYNGEE.

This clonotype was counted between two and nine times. CDR3 amino acids: CASTAGAGGGTDTQYF. The CDR3 nucleotides are TGTGCCAGCACAGCAGGCGCGGGGGGGGGCACAGATACGCAGTATTTT. The chain is built from TRBV6-1 and TRBJ2-3; TRBD2 matches at 9 bases. Per germline, CDR1 MNHNS and CDR2 SASEGT. The CDR3 runs to 16 residues. With 7 bases clipped from V and 1 base from J, the junction kept 9 bases outside the gene matches.

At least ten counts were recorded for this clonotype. CDR3 region: CASSLLRYNEQFF. The DNA for the CDR3 is TGCGCCAGCAGCTTGTTGCGGTACAATGAGCAGTTCTTC. The chain employs TRBV5-1 and TRBJ2-1; D remains unclear. The CDR3 is made up of 13 amino acids. Trimming cost V 1 base and J 4 bases, with 6 bases left between them. Germline CDR1 is SGHRS and CDR2 is YFSETQ.

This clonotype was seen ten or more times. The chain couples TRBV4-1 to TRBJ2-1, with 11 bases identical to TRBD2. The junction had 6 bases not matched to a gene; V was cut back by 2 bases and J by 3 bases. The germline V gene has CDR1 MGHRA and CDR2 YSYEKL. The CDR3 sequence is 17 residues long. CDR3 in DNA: TGCGCCAGCAGCCAAACCGGACTAGCGGGCTTCTACAATGAGCAGTTCTTC. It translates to CASSQTGLAGFYNEQFF.

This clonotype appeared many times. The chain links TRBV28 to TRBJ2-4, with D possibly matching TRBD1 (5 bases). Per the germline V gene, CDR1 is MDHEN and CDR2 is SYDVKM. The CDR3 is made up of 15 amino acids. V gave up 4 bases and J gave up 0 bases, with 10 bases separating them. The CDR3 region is CASSSQGAAKNIQYF. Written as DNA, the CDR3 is TGTGCCAGCAGTTCCCAAGGGGCAGCCAAAAACATTCAGTACTTC.

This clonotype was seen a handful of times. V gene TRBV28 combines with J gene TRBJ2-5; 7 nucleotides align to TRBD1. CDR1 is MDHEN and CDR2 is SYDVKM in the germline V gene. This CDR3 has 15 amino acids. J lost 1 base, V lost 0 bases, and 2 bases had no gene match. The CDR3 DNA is TGTGCCAGCAGTTTATGGGGGACAGCCCAAGAGACCCAGTACTTC. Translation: CASSLWGTAQETQYF.

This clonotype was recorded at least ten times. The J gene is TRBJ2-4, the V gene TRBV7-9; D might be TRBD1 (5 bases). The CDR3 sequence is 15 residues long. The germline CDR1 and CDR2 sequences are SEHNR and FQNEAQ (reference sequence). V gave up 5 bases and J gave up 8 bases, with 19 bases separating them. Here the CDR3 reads CASSPPFRLGDIQYF. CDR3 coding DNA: TGTGCCAGCAGCCCACCGTTTCGCCTAGGGGACATTCAGTACTTC.

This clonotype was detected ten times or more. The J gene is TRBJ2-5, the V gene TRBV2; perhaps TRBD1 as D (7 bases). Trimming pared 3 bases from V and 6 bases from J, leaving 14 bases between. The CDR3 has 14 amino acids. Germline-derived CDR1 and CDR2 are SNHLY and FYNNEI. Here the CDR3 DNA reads TGTGCCAGCAGTGATGGCCCAGGGGGGAAGACCCAGTACTTC. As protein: CASSDGPGGKTQYF. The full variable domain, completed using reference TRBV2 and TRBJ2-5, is EPEVTQTPSHQVTQMGQEVILRCVPISNHLYFYWYRQILGQKVEFLVSFYNNEISEKSEIFDDQFSVERPDGSNFTLKIRSTKLEDSAMYFCASSDGPGGKTQYFGPGTRLLVL.

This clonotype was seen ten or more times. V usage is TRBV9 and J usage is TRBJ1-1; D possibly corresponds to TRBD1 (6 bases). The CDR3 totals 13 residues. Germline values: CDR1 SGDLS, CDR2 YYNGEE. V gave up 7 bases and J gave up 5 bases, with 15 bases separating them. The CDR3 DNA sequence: TGTGCCAGCTCGGACAGCCTGGGGACTGAAGCTTTCTTT. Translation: CASSDSLGTEAFF.

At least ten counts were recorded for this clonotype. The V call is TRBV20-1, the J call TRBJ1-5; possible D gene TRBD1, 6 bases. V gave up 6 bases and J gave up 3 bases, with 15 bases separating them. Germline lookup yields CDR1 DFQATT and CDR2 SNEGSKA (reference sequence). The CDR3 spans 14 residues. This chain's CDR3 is CSAYGTSFNQPQHF. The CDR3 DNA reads TGCAGTGCCTATGGGACAAGCTTCAATCAGCCCCAGCATTTT.

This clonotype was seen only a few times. The CDR3: CASSTGTDYEQYV. As DNA, the CDR3 is TGTGCCAGCAGCACCGGGACAGACTACGAGCAGTACGTC. The chain links TRBV7-9 to TRBJ2-7, with 7 positions matching TRBD1. This CDR3 is built from 13 residues. Trimming cost V 5 bases and J 3 bases; bases outside gene matches: 4. Per the germline V gene, CDR1 is SEHNR and CDR2 is FQNEAQ (reference sequence).

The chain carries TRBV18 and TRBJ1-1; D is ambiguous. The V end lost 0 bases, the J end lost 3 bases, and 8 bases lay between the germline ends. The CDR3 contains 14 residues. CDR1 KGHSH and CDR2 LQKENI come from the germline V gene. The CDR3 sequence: CASSPPGRDTEAFF. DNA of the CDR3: TGTGCCAGCTCACCACCCGGGAGGGACACTGAAGCTTTCTTT.

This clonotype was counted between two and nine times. This chain's CDR3 is CASSARAGGETQYF. CDR3 coding DNA: TGTGCCAGCAGCGCCCGGGCGGGGGGTGAGACCCAGTACTTC. V and J are TRBV5-5 and TRBJ2-5; 8 nucleotides align to TRBD2. Germline values: CDR1 SGHKS, CDR2 YYEKEE (reference sequence). CDR3 length: 14 residues. J gave up 5 bases and V 4 bases, and 7 bases lay outside the gene matches.

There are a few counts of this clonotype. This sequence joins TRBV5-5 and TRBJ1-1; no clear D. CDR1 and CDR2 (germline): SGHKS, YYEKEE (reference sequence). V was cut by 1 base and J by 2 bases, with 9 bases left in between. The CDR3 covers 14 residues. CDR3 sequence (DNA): TGTGCCAGCAGCTTGATCGGGCACAACACTGAAGCTTTCTTT. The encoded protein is CASSLIGHNTEAFF. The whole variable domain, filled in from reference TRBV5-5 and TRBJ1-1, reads DAGVTQSPTHLIKTRGQQVTLRCSPISGHKSVSWYQQVLGQGPQFIFQYYEKEERGRGNFPDRFSARQFPNYSSELNVNALLLGDSALYLCASSLIGHNTEAFFGQGTRLTVV.

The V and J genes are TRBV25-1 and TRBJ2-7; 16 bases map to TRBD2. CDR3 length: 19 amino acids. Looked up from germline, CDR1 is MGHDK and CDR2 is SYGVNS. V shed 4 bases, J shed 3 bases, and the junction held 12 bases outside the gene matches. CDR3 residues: CASSATGTSGRAHLYEQYF. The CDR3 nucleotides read TGTGCCAGCAGTGCCACCGGGACTAGCGGGAGGGCCCACCTCTACGAGCAGTACTTC.

The CDR3 nucleotides are TGTGCCAGTAGTACCACTGGGGACTACAATGAGCAGTTCTTC. This gives the protein CASSTTGDYNEQFF. The V and J genes are TRBV19 and TRBJ2-1, with D unclear. The V gene lost 4 bases and the J gene lost 3 bases, with 10 bases spanning the gap. Germline V CDR1 and CDR2: LNHDA, SQIVND (reference sequence). The CDR3 loop spans 14 amino acids.

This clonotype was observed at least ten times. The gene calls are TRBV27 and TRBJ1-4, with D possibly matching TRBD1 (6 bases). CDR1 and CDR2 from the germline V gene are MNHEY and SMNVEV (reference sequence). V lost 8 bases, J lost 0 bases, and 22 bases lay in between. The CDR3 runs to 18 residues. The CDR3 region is CASRLRGGQIATNEKLFF. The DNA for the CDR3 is TGTGCCAGCCGATTAAGGGGGGGCCAAATTGCAACTAATGAAAAACTGTTTTTT. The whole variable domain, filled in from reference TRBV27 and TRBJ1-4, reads EAQVTQNPRYLITVTGKKLTVTCSQNMNHEYMSWYRQDPGLGLRQIYYSMNVEVTDKGDVPEGYKVSRKEKRNFPLILESPSPNQTSLYFCASRLRGGQIATNEKLFFGSGTQLSVL.

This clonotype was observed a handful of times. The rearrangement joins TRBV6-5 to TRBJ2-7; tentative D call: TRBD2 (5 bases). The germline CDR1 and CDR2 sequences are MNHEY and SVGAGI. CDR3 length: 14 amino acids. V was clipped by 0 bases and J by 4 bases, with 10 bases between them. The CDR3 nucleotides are TGTGCCAGCAGTTACTCGAACGAGGGATACGAGCAGTACTTC. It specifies CASSYSNEGYEQYF.

CDR3 amino acids: CASSYPRDGPREKWTGELFF. The CDR3 DNA reads as TGTGCCAGCAGTTACCCCAGGGACGGCCCCAGGGAAAAGTGGACCGGGGAGCTGTTTTTT. The chain links TRBV6-2 or TRBV6-3 to TRBJ2-2; D could derive from TRBD1 or TRBD2 (5 bases each). There are 20 residues in the CDR3. Germline loops: CDR1 MNHEY, CDR2 SVGEGT. Trimming removed 2 bases at V and 5 bases at J, with 27 bases between.

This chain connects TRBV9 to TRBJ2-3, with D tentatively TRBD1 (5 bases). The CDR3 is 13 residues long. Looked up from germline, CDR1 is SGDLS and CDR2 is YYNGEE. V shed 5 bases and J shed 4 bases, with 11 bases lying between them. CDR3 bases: TGTGCCAGCAGTTCAGGGTGGGCAGATACGCAGTATTTT. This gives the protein CASSSGWADTQYF.

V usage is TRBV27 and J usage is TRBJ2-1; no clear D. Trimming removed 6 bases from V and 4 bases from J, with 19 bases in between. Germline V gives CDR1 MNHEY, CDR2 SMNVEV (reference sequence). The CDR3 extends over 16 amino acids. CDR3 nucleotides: TGTGCCAGCAGCCCAATACCTGCTGGGGAATACAATGAGCAGTTCTTC. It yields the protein CASSPIPAGEYNEQFF.